The sequence of this TCR beta chain was determined in a study of long-term antiretroviral therapy in people with HIV. Findings of the study overall: Blood obtained between the mid-2000s and the late 2010s may reflect older ART regimens.

As for this clone: The target antigen is unknown.

CDR3 length: 13 residues. V lost 5 bases and J 9 bases, leaving 14 bases between the germline ends. The germline V gene encodes CDR1 SGHTA and CDR2 FQGTGA. Version v3.0 of the immunoSEQ assay was performed at survey level. The data were produced by immunoSEQ multiplex PCR, yet TCRdb's version contains in-frame clones alone and is incomplete. The sample holds about 21,000 clones, just over 75% seen once. The chain recombines TRBV7-3 with TRBJ1-5; D uncertain. Material: unsorted PBMCs, obtained 2.2 years after starting antiretroviral therapy. This sequence originates from a man aged 50 or older with HIV. The CDR3 coding sequence is TGTGCCAGCAGCCCGGGAGGTCTTAGGCCCCAGCATTTT. It specifies CASSPGGLRPQHF.